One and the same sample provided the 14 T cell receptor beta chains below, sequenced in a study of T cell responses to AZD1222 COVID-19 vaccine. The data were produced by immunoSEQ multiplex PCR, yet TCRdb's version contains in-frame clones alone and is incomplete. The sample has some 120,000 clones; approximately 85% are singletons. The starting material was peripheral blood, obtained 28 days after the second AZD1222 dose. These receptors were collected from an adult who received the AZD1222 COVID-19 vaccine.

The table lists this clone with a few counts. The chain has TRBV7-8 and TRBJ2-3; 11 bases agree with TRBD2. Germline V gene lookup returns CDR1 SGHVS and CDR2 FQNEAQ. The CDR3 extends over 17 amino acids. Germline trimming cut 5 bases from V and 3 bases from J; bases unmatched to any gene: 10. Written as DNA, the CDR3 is TGTGCCAGCAGCCCGGACCTACTAGCGGGGGCAACAGATACGCAGTATTTT. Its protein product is CASSPDLLAGATDTQYF.

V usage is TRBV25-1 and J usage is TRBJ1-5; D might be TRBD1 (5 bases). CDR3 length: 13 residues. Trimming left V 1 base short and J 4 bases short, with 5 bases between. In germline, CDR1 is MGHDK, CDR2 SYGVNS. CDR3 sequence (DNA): TGTGCCAGCAGTGAATGGGGGAATCAGCCCCAGCATTTT. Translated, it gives CASSEWGNQPQHF.

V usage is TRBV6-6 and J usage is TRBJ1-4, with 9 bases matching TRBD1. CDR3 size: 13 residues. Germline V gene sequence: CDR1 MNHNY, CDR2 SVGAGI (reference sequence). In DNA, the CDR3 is TGTGTCAGTGCCGGGACAGGGAACGAAAAACTGTTTTTT. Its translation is CVSAGTGNEKLFF.

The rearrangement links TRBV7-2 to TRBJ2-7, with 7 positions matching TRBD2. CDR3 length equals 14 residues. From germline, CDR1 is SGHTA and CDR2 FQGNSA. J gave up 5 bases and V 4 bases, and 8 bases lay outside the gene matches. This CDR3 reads CASSSGTTPDEQYF. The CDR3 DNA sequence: TGTGCCAGCAGCTCAGGGACTACGCCGGACGAGCAGTACTTC.

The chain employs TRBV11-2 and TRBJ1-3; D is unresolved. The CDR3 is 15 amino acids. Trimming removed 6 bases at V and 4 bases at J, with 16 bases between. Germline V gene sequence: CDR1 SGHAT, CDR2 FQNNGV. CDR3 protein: CASRRTGEGGNTIYF. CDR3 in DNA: TGTGCCAGCAGACGAACCGGGGAGGGAGGAAACACCATATATTTT.

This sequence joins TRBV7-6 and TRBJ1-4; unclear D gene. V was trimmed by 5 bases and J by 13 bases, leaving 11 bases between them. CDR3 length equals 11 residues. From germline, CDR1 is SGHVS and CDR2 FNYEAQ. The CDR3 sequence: CASSQDIVLFF. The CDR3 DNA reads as TGTGCCAGCAGCCAAGACATTGTACTGTTTTTT.

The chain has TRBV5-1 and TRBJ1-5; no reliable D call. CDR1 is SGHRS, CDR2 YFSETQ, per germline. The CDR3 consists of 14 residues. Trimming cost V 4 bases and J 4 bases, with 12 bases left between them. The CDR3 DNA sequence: TGCGCCAGCAGCGAAGGACGCGAGAATCAGCCCCAGCATTTT. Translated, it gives CASSEGRENQPQHF. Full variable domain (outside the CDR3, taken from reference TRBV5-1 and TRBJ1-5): KAGVTQTPRYLIKTRGQQVTLSCSPISGHRSVSWYQQTPGQGLQFLFEYFSETQRNKGNFPGRFSGRQFSNSRSEMNVSTLELGDSALYLCASSEGRENQPQHFGDGTRLSIL.

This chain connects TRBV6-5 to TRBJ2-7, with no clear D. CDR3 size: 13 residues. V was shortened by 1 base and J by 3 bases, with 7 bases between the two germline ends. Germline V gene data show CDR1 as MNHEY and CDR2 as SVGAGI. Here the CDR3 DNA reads TGTGCCAGCAGTTACTTTCAGAACTACGAGCAGTACTTC. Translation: CASSYFQNYEQYF.

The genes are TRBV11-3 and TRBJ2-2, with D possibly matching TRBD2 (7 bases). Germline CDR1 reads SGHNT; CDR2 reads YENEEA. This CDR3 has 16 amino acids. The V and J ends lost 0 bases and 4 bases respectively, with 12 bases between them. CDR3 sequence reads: CASSLEGGPGTGELFF. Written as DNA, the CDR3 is TGTGCCAGCAGCTTAGAGGGGGGGCCGGGCACCGGGGAGCTGTTTTTT.

The CDR3: CASRLGFGANVLTF. Here the CDR3 DNA reads TGTGCCAGTAGATTGGGCTTTGGGGCCAACGTCCTGACTTTC. The genes are TRBV19 and TRBJ2-6; D is ambiguous. V shed 6 bases and J shed 3 bases, with 9 bases lying between them. Germline V gene sequence: CDR1 LNHDA, CDR2 SQIVND (reference sequence). CDR3 length equals 14 residues. Full variable domain (remainder filled in from reference TRBV19 and TRBJ2-6): DGGITQSPKYLFRKEGQNVTLSCEQNLNHDAMYWYRQDPGQGLRLIYYSQIVNDFQKGDIAEGYSVSREKKESFPLTVTSAQKNPTAFYLCASRLGFGANVLTFGAGSRLTVL.

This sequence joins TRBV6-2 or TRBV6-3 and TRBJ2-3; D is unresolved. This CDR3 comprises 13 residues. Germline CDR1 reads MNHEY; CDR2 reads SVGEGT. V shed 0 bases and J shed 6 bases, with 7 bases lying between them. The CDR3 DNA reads TGTGCCAGCAGTTACTCGAGTCAGGATACGCAGTATTTT. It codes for CASSYSSQDTQYF.

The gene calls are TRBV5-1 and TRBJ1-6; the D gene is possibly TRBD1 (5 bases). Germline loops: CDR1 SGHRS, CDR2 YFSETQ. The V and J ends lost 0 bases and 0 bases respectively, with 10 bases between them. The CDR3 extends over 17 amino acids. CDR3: CASSLAGGSSYNSPLHF. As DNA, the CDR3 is TGCGCCAGCAGCTTGGCGGGGGGGAGCTCCTATAATTCACCCCTCCACTTT.

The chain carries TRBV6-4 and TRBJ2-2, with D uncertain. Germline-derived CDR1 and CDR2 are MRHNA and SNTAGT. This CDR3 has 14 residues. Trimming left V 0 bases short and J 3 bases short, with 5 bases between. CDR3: CASSDSRDTGELFF. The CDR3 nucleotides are TGTGCCAGCAGTGACTCCCGCGACACCGGGGAGCTGTTTTTT.

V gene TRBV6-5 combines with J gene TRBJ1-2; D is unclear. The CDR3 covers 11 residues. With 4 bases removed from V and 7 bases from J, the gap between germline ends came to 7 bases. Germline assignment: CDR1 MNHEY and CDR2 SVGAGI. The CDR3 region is CASSFLGGYTF. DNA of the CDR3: TGTGCCAGCAGTTTTCTAGGTGGCTACACCTTC.